Each of the 8 T cell receptor beta chains below was sequenced from the same sample in a study of cytomegalovirus exposure and HLA in healthy donors. The study ran its PCR with 60 Vbeta and 13 Jbeta primers. Here immunoSEQ multiplex PCR was the method, and the copy in TCRdb shows in-frame clones only, minus some. The data show 160,000 or so clones, about 80% seen once. The sequenced material came from PBMCs. The receptor source for this set is a man younger than 45 in good health and CMV-seronegative.

The V call is TRBV5-1, the J call TRBJ2-1, with 10 bases identical to TRBD2. This CDR3 is built from 16 residues. Germline CDR1 is SGHRS and CDR2 is YFSETQ. With V trimmed by 4 bases and J by 4 bases, 8 bases remained unmatched. CDR3 protein: CASSPLASGSYNEQFF. CDR3 nucleotides: TGCGCCAGCAGCCCCCTGGCTAGCGGGAGTTACAATGAGCAGTTCTTC.

The chain carries TRBV30 and TRBJ1-1; 8 bases fit TRBD1. V was pared by 4 bases and J by 5 bases, with 6 bases of the junction left unmatched. This CDR3 comprises 13 residues. Germline CDR1 reads GTSNPN; CDR2 reads SVGIG (reference sequence). The CDR3 loop is CAWIDRGRTEAFF. CDR3 bases: TGTGCCTGGATTGACAGGGGACGAACTGAAGCTTTCTTT.

The chain recombines TRBV27 with TRBJ2-1; 8 bases map to TRBD1. This CDR3 has 12 residues. In germline, CDR1 is MNHEY, CDR2 SMNVEV (reference sequence). V was clipped by 5 bases and J by 8 bases; unmatched bases: 2. CDR3 loop: CASSGQGYEQFF. CDR3 coding DNA: TGTGCCAGCAGTGGACAGGGCTATGAGCAGTTCTTC.

The chain links TRBV5-1 to TRBJ1-2, with 10 bases fitting TRBD1. In germline, CDR1 is SGHRS, CDR2 YFSETQ. The ends lost 0 bases at V and 0 bases at J; junction bases unmatched: 5. The CDR3 is 17 residues long. The chain's CDR3 is CASSLVRDRGANYGYTF. DNA of the CDR3: TGCGCCAGCAGCTTGGTTCGGGACAGGGGAGCTAACTATGGCTACACCTTC.

This chain connects TRBV28 to TRBJ2-2, with 8 bases fitting TRBD1. Germline assignment: CDR1 MDHEN and CDR2 SYDVKM. V trimming: 2 bases; J trimming: 7 bases; junction bases outside the gene matches: 12. This CDR3 region has 17 residues. The CDR3 region is CASSLPGTGIVGGELFF. CDR3 in DNA: TGTGCCAGCAGTTTACCCGGGACAGGAATAGTTGGCGGGGAGCTGTTTTTT. The full variable domain, its missing parts supplied by reference TRBV28 and TRBJ2-2, is DVKVTQSSRYLVKRTGEKVFLECVQDMDHENMFWYRQDPGLGLRLIYFSYDVKMKEKGDIPEGYSVSREKKERFSLILESASTNQTSMYLCASSLPGTGIVGGELFFGEGSRLTVL.

The J gene is TRBJ1-4, the V gene TRBV6-1; possible D gene TRBD1, 5 bases. The CDR3 has 14 amino acids. V was shortened by 6 bases and J by 6 bases, with 14 bases between the two germline ends. Germline lookup yields CDR1 MNHNS and CDR2 SASEGT. The CDR3 protein is CASSFREGHEKLFF. CDR3 bases: TGTGCCAGCAGCTTCCGGGAGGGGCATGAAAAACTGTTTTTT.

The chain uses TRBV7-7 and TRBJ1-1; D is unresolved. Germline V CDR1 and CDR2: SSHAT, FNYEAQ (reference sequence). V lost 1 base and J 1 base, leaving 4 bases between the germline ends. The CDR3 extends over 13 amino acids. The chain's CDR3 is CASSLGRNTEAFF. The CDR3 DNA is TGTGCCAGCAGCTTAGGCAGGAACACTGAAGCTTTCTTT.

This clone was picked up a small number of times. CDR3 nucleotide sequence: TGTGCCAGCAGCCAAGATTTCAGGGCCTTGAACACTGAAGCTTTCTTT. This encodes CASSQDFRALNTEAFF. The rearrangement joins TRBV4-2 to TRBJ1-1, with a weak D call TRBD1 (5 bases). V was clipped by 0 bases and J by 0 bases, with 11 bases between them. This CDR3 spans 16 amino acids. Germline CDR1 reads LGHNA; CDR2 reads YNFKEQ.